This TCR beta chain is drawn from a study of T cell responses to AZD1222 COVID-19 vaccine. Turning to the study itself: Doses given second, at about 4 or about 12 weeks, were pooled.

Here immunoSEQ multiplex PCR was the method, and the copy in TCRdb shows in-frame clones only, minus some. The table shows approximately 140,000 clones, with approximately 88% occurring only once. Findings and limits, study-wide: Baseline serology detected seropositivity in only a handful of AZD1222 recipients. Clonal diversity was possibly underestimated, and the donors were mostly white British, with more females. At 160-218 and 743-854, vaccine-associated CD4 TCRs were dominant, and they spanned spike.

Regarding this clone: No antigen is known for it.

Germline assignment: CDR1 MNHEY and CDR2 SVGAGI. The length of the CDR3 is 13 residues. V was pared by 6 bases and J by 8 bases, with 5 bases of the junction left unmatched. The origin of this receptor is an adult in good health. V is TRBV6-5 and J is TRBJ1-3; 9 bases fit TRBD1. The material sequenced was peripheral blood, taken on day 0 of AZD1222 vaccination. The CDR3 region has the DNA TGTGCCAGCAGGGGGACAGGGTTGTACACCATATATTTT. The encoded protein is CASRGTGLYTIYF.